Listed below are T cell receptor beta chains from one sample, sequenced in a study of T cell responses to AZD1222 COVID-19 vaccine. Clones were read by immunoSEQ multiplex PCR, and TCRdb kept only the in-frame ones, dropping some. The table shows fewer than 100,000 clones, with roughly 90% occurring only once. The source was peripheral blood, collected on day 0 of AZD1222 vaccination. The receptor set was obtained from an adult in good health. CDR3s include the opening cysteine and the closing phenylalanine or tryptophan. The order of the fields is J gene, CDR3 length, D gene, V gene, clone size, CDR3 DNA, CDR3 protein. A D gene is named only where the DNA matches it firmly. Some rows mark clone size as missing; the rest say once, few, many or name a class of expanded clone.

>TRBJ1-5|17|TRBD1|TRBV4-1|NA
TGCGCCAGCAGCCAAGGGGGCCGACAGGGTCCCAATCAGCCCCAGCATTTT
CASSQGGRQGPNQPQHF
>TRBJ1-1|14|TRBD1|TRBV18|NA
TGTGCCAGCTCAGCAGGGGGCCCGAACACTGAAGCTTTCTTT
CASSAGGPNTEAFF
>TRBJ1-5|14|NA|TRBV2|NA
TGTGCCAGCAAGGGGGACGGCCGAAATCAGCCCCAGCATTTT
CASKGDGRNQPQHF
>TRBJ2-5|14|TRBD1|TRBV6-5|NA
TGTGCCAGCAGTCCTGGACAGGGGCAAGAGACCCAGTACTTC
CASSPGQGQETQYF
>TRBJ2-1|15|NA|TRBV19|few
TGTGCCAGTAGTTCTACGGGGGTGGCCTACAATGAGCAGTTCTTC
CASSSTGVAYNEQFF
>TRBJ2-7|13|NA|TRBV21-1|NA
TGTGCCAGCACAAGACTAGCGATCTACGAGCAGTACTTC
CASTRLAIYEQYF
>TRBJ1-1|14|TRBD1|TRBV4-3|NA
TGCGCCAGCAGCCGGAAGACAGGGGGCACTGAAGCTTTCTTT
CASSRKTGGTEAFF
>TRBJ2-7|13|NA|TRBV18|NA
TGTGCCAGCTCACCACTTGGCATCTACGAGCAGTACTTC
CASSPLGIYEQYF
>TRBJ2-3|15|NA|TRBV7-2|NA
TGTGCCAGCAGATTCCGGGACCCTAACACAGATACGCAGTATTTT
CASRFRDPNTDTQYF
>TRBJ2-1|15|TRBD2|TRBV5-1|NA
TGCGCCAGCAGCGCGGGACTAGCGGGGAGCAATGAGCAGTTCTTC
CASSAGLAGSNEQFF
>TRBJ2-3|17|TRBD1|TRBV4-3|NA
TGCGCCAGCAGCCAAGAAGCTGGACAGGGCTTCACAGATACGCAGTATTTT
CASSQEAGQGFTDTQYF
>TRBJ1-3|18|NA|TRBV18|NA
TGTGCCAGCTCCCCCGGAGGGGAGCGGAGGGGATCTGGAAACACCATATATTTT
CASSPGGERRGSGNTIYF
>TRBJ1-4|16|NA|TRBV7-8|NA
TGTGCCAGCAGCCTAAGACGACAGGTACCTAATGAAAAACTGTTTTTT
CASSLRRQVPNEKLFF
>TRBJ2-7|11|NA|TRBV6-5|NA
TGTGCCAGCAGCCGTGGGGGGGAGCAGTACTTC
CASSRGGEQYF
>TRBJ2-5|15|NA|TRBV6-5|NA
TGTGCCAGCACGCCAACCTGGGGGTCCCGGGGGACCCAGTACTTC
CASTPTWGSRGTQYF
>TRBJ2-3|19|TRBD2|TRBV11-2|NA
TGTGCCAGCAGCTTACGAGGCGGGGGGGCACCGAGGGCCACAGATACGCAGTATTTT
CASSLRGGGAPRATDTQYF
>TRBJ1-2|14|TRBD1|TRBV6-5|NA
TGTGCCAGCACTCGACAGGGGGCGGGTGATGGCTACACCTTC
CASTRQGAGDGYTF
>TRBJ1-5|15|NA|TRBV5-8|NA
TGTGCCAGCAGCTCCCGGGACGGGAGTCATCAGCCCCAGCATTTT
CASSSRDGSHQPQHF
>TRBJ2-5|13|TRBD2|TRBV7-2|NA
TGTGCCAGCAGCTTGGCGGGGGTGGAGACCCAGTACTTC
CASSLAGVETQYF
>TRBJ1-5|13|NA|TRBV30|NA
TGTGCCTGGGGATCGGGACTTAATCAGCCCCAGCATTTT
CAWGSGLNQPQHF
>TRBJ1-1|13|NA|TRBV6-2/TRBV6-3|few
TGTGCCAGCAGTTACCGGGACAACACTGAAGCTTTCTTT
CASSYRDNTEAFF
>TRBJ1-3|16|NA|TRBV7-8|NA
TGTGCCAGCAGCCCTAGGGGGGTGAGCTCTGGAAACACCATATATTTT
CASSPRGVSSGNTIYF
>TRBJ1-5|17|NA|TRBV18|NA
TGTGCCAGCTCACCACAGAGGGGGGGCTTCGGCAATCAGCCCCAGCATTTT
CASSPQRGGFGNQPQHF
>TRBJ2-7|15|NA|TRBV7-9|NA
TGTGCCAGCAGCTCAGCCGCGGGACAGAGCTACGAGCAGTACTTC
CASSSAAGQSYEQYF
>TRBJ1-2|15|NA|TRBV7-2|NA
TGTGCCAGCAGCCTACACGGGGGGTCAGGGTTGACCTACACCTTC
CASSLHGGSGLTYTF
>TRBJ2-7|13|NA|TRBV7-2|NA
TGTGCCAGCAGCTTCGGCGGGGTCTACGAGCAGTACTTC
CASSFGGVYEQYF
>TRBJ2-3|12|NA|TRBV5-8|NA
TGTGCCAGCAGCAACCGACTGGATACGCAGTATTTT
CASSNRLDTQYF
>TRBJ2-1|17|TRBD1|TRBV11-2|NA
TGTGCCAGCAGCCCCACCAGGACAGGGGGCGCCTTCGGTGAGCAGTTCTTC
CASSPTRTGGAFGEQFF
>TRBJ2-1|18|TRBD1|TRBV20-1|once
TGCAGTGCTAGTCGATCACGAATGGGACAGCTCACCTACAATGAGCAGTTCTTC
CSASRSRMGQLTYNEQFF
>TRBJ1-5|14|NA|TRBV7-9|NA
TGTGCCAGCAGCTCCGCGGCAGGAAATCAGCCCCAGCATTTT
CASSSAAGNQPQHF
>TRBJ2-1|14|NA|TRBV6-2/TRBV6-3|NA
TGTGCCAGCAGCCCTCTTGGCGGAAACAATGAGCAGTTCTTC
CASSPLGGNNEQFF
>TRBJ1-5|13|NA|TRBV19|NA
TGTGCCAGTAGTCTGTCTAACGGGCAGCCCCAGCATTTT
CASSLSNGQPQHF
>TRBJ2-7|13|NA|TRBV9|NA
TGTGCCAGCAGCGCCGGGGGCCTATACGAGCAGTACTTC
CASSAGGLYEQYF
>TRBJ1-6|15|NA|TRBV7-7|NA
TGTGCTAGATGCCCCAGGGCCAGGGGTTCTTCACCCCTCCACTTT
CARCPRARGSSPLHF